This TCR beta chain stems from a study of monozygotic twins with inflammatory bowel disease. Following a re-call of the 5' RACE reads, TCRdb has one entry per CDR3 protein and lacks DNA. This repertoire comprises about 160,000 distinct CDR3 sequences; its ten largest clones make up 2% to 3%. Of note for this clonotype: Its antigen is unidentified.

The CDR3 totals 11 residues. In germline, CDR1 is DFQATT, CDR2 SNEGSKA (reference sequence). Study-level findings and limits: In patient repertoires, differing immunosuppressive treatments may have added some variability.

This clonotype was sampled from a human donor with ulcerative colitis or Crohn's disease, or a healthy co-twin of an affected twin (not recorded which). The material sequenced was blood. This sequence joins TRBV20-1 and TRBJ2-1. The CDR3 loop is CSARDPGEQFF.